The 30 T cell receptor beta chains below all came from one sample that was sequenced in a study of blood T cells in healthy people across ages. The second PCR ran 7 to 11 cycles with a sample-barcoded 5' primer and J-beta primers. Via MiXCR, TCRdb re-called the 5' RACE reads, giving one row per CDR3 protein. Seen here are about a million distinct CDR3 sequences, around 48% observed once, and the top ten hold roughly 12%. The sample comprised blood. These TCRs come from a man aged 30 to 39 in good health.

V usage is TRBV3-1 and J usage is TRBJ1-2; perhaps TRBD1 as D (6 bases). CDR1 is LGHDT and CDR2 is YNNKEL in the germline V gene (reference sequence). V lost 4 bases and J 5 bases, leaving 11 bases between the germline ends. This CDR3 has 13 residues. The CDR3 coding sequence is TGTGCCAGCAGCCGACAGGAGAAATATGGCTACACCTTC. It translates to CASSRQEKYGYTF.

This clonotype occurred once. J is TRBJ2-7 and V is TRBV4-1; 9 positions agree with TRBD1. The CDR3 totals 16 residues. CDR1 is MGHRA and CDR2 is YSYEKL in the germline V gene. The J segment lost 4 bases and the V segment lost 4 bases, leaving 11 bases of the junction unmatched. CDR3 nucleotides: TGCGCCAGCAGCCTTCTATGGGCGGGGACAGGGTACGAGCAGTACTTC. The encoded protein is CASSLLWAGTGYEQYF.

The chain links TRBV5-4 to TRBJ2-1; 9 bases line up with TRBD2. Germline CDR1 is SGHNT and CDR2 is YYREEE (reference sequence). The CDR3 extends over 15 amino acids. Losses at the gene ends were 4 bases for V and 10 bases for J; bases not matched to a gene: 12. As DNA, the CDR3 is TGTGCCAGCAGCCCCGACTTAGCGGGGGCCCAAGAGCAGTTCTTC. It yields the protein CASSPDLAGAQEQFF.

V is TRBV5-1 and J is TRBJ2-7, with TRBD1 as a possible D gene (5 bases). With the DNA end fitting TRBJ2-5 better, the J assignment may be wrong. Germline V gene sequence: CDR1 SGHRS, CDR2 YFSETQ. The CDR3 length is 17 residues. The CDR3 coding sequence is TGCGCCAGCAGCTTGGCCGTGGGGCAAGCCCTGGGAGAGACCCAGTACTTC. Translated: CASSLAVGQALGETQYF.

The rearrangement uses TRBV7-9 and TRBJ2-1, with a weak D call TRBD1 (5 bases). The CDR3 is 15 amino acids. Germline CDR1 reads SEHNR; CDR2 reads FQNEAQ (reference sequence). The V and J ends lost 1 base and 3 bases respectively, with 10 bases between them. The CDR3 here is CASSLVGLDYNEQFF. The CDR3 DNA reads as TGTGCCAGCAGCTTAGTGGGGCTTGACTACAATGAGCAGTTCTTC.

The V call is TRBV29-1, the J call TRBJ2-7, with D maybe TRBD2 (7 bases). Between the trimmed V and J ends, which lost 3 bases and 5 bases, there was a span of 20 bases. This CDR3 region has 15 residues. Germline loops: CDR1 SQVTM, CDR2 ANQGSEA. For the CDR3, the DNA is TGCAGCGTTGATAGGGGGGGCAGCCTTCGGAACGAGCAGTACTTC. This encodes CSVDRGGSLRNEQYF.

This chain's CDR3 is CASSVWRGQPQHF. DNA for the CDR3: TGTGCCAGCAGTGTATGGCGAGGGCAACCCCAGCATTTT. The chain couples TRBV27 to TRBJ1-5; D uncertain. The CDR3 length is 13 residues. V was shortened by 5 bases and J by 10 bases, with 15 bases between the two germline ends. Germline V CDR1 and CDR2: MNHEY, SMNVEV (reference sequence).

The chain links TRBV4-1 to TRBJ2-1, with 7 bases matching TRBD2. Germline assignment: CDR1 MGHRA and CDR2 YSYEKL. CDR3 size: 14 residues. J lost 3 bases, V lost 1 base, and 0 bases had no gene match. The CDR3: CASSQAGGYNEQFF. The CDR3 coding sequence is TGCGCCAGCAGCCAAGCGGGGGGCTACAATGAGCAGTTCTTC.

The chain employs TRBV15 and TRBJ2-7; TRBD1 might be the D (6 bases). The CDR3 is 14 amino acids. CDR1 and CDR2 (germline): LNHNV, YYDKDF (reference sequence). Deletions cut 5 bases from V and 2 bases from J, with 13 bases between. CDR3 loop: CATSSNRDTYEQYF. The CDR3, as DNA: TGTGCCACCAGCTCTAACAGGGATACCTACGAGCAGTACTTC.

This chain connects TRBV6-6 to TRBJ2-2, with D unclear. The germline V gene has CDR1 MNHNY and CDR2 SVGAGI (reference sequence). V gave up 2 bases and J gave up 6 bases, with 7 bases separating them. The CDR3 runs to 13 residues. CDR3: CASSYPRSGELFF. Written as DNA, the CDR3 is TGTGCCAGCAGTTACCCCAGGTCCGGGGAGCTGTTTTTT.

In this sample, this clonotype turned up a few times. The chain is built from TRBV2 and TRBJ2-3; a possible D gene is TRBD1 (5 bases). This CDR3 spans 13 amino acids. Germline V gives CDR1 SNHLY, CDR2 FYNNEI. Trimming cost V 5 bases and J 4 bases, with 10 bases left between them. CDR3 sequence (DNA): TGTGCCAGCAGTTCTAGACAGTCAGATACGCAGTATTTT. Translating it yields CASSSRQSDTQYF. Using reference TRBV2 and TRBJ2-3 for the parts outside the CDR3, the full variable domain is EPEVTQTPSHQVTQMGQEVILRCVPISNHLYFYWYRQILGQKVEFLVSFYNNEISEKSEIFDDQFSVERPDGSNFTLKIRSTKLEDSAMYFCASSSRQSDTQYFGPGTRLTVL.

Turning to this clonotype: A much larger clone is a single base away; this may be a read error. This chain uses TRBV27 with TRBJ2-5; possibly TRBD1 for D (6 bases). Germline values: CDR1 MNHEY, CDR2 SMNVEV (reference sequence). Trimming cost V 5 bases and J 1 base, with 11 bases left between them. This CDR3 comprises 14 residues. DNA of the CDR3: TGTGCCAGCAGTGCCGGACAGTCCCAAGAGACCCAGTACTTC. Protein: CASSAGQSQETQYF.

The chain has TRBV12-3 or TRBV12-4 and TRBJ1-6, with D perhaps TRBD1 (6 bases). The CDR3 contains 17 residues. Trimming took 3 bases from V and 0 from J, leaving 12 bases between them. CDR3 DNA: TGTGCCAGCAGTTTCGGGGGCTCTGGCTCCTATAATTCACCCCTCCACTTT. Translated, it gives CASSFGGSGSYNSPLHF.

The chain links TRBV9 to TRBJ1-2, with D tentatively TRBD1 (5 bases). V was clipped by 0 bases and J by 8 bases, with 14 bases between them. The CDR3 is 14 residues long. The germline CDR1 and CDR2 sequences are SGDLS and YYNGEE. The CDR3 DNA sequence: TGTGCCAGCAGCGTAGGCGCGGGGGTCGAAGGCTACACCTTC. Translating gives CASSVGAGVEGYTF. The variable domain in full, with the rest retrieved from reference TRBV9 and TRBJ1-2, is DSGVTQTPKHLITATGQRVTLRCSPRSGDLSVYWYQQSLDQGLQFLIQYYNGEERAKGNILERFSAQQFPDLHSELNLSSLELGDSALYFCASSVGAGVEGYTFGSGTRLTVV.

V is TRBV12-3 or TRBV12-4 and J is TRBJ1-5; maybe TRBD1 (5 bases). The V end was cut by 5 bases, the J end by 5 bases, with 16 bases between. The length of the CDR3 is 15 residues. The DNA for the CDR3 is TGTGCCAGCAGTGCCCACCGGGACGGTTATCAGCCCCAGCATTTT. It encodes CASSAHRDGYQPQHF.

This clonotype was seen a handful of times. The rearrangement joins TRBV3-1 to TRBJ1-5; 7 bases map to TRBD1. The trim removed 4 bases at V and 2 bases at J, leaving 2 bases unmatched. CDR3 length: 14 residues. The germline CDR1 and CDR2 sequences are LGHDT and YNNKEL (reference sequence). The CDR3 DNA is TGTGCCAGCAGCCGTGGACAGGGCAATCAGCCCCAGCATTTT. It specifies CASSRGQGNQPQHF.

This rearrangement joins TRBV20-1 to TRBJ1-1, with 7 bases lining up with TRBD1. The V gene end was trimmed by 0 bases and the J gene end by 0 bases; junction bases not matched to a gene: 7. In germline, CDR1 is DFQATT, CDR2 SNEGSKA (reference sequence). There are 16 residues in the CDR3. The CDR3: CSARERDRHLNTEAFF. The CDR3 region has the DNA TGCAGTGCTAGAGAGCGGGACAGACACTTGAACACTGAAGCTTTCTTT.

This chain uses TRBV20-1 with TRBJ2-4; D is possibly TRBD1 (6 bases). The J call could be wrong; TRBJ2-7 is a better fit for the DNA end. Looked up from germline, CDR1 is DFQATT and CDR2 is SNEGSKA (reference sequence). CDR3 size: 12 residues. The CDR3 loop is CSASLQGNEQYF. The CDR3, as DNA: TGCAGTGCTAGCTTACAGGGAAACGAGCAGTACTTC.

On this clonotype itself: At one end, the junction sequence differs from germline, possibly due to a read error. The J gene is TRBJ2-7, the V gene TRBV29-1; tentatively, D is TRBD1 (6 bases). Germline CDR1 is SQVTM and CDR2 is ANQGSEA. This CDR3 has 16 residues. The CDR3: CSVEDQEDSKSFEQYF. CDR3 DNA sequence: TGCAGCGTTGAAGATCAGGAGGACAGCAAATCCTTCGAGCAGTACTTC.

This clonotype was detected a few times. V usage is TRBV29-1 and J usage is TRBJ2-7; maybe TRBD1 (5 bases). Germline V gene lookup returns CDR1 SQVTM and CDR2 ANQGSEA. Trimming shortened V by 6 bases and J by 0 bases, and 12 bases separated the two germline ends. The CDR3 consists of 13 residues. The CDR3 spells CSVVEGVSYEQYF. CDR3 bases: TGCAGCGTGGTAGAAGGGGTCTCCTACGAGCAGTACTTC.

CDR3 bases: TGTGCCAGCAGTTTATCCCGAGCGGCGGAGCCCTATGGCTACACCTTC. This translates into CASSLSRAAEPYGYTF. The chain recombines TRBV27 with TRBJ1-2; the D is unclear. The germline CDR1 and CDR2 sequences are MNHEY and SMNVEV (reference sequence). CDR3 length: 16 amino acids. Trimming took off 0 bases at V and 4 bases at J, with 15 bases between the two ends.

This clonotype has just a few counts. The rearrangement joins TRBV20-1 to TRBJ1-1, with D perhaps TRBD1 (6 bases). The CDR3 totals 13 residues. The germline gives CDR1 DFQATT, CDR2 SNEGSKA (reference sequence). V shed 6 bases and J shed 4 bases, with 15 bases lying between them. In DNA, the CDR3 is TGCAGTGCCCGAACAGGGACTGGCACTGAAGCTTTCTTT. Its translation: CSARTGTGTEAFF.

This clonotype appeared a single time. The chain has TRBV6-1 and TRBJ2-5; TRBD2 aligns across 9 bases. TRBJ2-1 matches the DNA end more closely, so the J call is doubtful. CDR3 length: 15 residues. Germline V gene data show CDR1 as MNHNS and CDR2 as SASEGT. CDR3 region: CASSEEAGGQETQFF. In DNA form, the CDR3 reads TGTGCCAGCAGTGAAGAAGCGGGGGGACAAGAGACCCAGTTCTTC.

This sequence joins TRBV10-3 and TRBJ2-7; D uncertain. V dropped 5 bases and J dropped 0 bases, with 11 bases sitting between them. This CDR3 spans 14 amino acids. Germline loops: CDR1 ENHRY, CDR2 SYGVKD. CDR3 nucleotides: TGTGCCATCAGTCCACAGATGCCCTCCTACGAGCAGTACTTC. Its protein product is CAISPQMPSYEQYF.

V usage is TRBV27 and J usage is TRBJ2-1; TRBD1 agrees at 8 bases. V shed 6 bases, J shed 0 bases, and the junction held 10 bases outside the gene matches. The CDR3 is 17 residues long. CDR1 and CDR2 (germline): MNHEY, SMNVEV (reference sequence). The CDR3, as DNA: TGTGCCAGCAGCTCCGGACCGGGACAGGTCTCCTACAATGAGCAGTTCTTC. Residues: CASSSGPGQVSYNEQFF.

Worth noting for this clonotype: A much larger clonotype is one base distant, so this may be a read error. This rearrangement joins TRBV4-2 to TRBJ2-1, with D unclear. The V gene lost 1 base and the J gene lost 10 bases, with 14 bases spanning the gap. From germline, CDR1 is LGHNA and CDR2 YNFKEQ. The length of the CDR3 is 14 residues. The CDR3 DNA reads TGTGCCAGCAGCCAAGGGTCCCACTCCTACGAGCAGTTCTTC. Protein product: CASSQGSHSYEQFF.

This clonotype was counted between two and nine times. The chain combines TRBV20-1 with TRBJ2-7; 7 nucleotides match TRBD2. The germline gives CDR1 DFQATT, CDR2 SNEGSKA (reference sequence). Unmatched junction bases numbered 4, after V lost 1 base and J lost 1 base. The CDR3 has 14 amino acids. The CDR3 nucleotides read TGCAGTGCTAGAGGCCTAGCGGATTCCTACGAGCAGTACTTC. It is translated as CSARGLADSYEQYF.

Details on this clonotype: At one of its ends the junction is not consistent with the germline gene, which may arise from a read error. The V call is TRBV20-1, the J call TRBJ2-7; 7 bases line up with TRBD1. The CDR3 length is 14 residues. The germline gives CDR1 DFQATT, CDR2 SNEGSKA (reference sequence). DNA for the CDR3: TGCAGTGCTAGAGATTCCAGGGGGAAGGACGAGCGGTACTTC. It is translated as CSARDSRGKDERYF.

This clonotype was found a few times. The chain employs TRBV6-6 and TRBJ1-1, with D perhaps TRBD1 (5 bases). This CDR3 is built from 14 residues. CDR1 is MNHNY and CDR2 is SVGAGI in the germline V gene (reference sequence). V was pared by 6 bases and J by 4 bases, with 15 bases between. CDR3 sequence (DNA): TGTGCCAGCAGACCTGGCGGGGGAGGCACTGAAGCTTTCTTT. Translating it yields CASRPGGGGTEAFF.

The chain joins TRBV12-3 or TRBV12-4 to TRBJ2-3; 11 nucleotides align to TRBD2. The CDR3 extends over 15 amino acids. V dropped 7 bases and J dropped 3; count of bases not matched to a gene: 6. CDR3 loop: CASIISGGGTDTQYF. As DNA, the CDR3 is TGTGCCAGCATAATTAGCGGGGGGGGAACAGATACGCAGTATTTT.